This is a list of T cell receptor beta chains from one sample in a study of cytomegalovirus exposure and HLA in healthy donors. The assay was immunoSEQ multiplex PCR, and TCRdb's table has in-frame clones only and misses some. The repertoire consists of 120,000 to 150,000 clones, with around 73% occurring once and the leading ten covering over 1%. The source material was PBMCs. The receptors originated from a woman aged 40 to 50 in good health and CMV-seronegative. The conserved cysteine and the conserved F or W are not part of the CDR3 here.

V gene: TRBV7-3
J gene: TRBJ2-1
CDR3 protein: ASSLRYNEQF

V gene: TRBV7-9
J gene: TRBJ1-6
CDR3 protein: AGQGDNSPLH

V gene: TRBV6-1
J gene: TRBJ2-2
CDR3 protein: ASREGTVLTGELF

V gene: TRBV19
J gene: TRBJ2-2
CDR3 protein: ASNTAAPGELF

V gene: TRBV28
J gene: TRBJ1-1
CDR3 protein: ASSFRQALNTEAF

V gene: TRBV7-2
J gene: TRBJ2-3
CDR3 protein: ASSRGGQHGGTQY

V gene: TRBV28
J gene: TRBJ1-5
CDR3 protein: AATGGSQPQH

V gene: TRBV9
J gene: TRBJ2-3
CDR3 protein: ASSVGTSGGADTQY

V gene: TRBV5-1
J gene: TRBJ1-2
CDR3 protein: ASSLGQGQGFYGYT

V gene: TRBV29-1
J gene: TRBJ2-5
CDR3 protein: SSATGTGSVETQY

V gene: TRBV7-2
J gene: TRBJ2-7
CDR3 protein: ASSFSGGDSYEQY

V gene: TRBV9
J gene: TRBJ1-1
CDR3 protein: ASSVGQGHMNTEAF

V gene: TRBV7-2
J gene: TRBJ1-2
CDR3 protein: ASSLGARGRQGYT

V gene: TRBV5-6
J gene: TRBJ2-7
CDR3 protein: ASSRGQGESYEQY

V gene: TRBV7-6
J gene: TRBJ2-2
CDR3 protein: ASSPPGAGELF

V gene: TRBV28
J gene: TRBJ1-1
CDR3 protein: ASSFRGLGTEAF

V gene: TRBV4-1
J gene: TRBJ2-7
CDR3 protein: ASSQSTGYEQY

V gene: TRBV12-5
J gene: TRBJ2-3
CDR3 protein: ASGLVGGGTQY

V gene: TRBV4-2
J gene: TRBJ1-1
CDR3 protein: ASSQQTGMNTEAF

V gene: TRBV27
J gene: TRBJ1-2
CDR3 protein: ASSLSRSVLRGEHYGYT

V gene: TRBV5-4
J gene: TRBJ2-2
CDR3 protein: ASSQQSGELF

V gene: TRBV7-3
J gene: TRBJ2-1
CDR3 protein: ASSRTSGGSSYNEQF

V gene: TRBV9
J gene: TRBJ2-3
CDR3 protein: ASSVAGGPDTQY

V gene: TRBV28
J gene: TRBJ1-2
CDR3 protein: ASSYRVGYGYT

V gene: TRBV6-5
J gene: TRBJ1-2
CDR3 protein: ASQGVGGYT

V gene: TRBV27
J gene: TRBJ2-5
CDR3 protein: ASSYVSETQY

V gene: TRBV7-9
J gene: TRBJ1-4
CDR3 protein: ASSHRDRGEKLF

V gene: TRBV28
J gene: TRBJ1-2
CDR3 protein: AIGGGGNLGYT

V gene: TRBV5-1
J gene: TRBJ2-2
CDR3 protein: ASSASPGGELF

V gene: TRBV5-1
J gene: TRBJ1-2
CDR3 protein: ASSLEGDHGYT

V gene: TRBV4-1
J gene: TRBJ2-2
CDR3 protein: ASSQGTGAGELF

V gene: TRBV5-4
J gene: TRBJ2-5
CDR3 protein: ASSQELTSQETQY

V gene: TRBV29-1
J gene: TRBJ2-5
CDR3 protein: SVAISGGSGTQY

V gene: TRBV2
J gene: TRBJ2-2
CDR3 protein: ASSGRLAGVGELF

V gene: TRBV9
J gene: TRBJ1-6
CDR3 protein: ASSVRPDRANSPLH

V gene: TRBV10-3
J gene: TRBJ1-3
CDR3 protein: ATLTGVGNTIY

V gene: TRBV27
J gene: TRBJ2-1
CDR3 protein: ASSPWGGLNEQF

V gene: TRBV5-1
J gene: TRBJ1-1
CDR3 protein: ASSFDRMNTEAF

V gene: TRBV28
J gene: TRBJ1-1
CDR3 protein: ASSPLTGSDTEAF

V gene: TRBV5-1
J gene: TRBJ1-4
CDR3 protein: ASSLRSRVATNEKLF

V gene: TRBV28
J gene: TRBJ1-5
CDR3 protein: ASSIQQGTQPQH

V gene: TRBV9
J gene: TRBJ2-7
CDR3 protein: ASSVGGGGYEQY

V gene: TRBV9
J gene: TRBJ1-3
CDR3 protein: ASSRQLRGEGRENTIY

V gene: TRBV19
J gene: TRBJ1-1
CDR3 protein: ASSLGTGNTEAF

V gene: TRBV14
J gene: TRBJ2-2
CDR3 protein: ASSQELSFTGELF

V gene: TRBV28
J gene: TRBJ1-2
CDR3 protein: ASSLSQGAGENYGYT

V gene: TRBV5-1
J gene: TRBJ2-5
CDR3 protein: ASRDIEETQY

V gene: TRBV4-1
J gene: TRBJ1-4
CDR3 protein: ASSQDISGDELF

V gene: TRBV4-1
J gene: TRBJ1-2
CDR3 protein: ASSQGPGYRANYGYT

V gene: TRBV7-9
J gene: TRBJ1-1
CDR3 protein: ASSPMGGWDTEAF

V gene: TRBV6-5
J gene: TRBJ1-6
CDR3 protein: ASSYGVEKGNSPLH

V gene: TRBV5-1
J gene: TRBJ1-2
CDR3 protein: ASTLAPSLSNGYT

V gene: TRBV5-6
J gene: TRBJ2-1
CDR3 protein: ASSSMSSGTVHEQF

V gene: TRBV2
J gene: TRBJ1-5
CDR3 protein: ASTPGGTRNQPQH

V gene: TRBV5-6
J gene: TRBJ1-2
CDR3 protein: ASRMGQGALRAGYT